The TCR beta chain described here comes from a study of T cells in Graves' hyperthyroidism and ophthalmopathy (dated by TCRdb to the late 2010s). Looking at the study overall: Peripheral blood samples were taken at the time of initial diagnosis, prior to any treatment. The 100 or so discovery patients were divided at random into training and test sets in a 7:3 ratio. In about 6 Graves' hyperthyroidism patients, the study also compared T-cell repertoires from thyroid tissue with T-cell repertoires from blood. TCR Vbeta CDR3 sequencing of around 130 peripheral blood samples (about 45 ophthalmopathy, about 75 hyperthyroidism and roughly 17 progressor patients) is reported in the paper. To identify distinguishing TCR V-J signatures, a discovery cohort of some 99 patients was used, comprising some 45 with Graves' ophthalmopathy and approximately 57 with stable Graves' hyperthyroidism. Whether ophthalmopathy could be predicted prospectively was tested in an independent validation cohort made up of roughly 19 hyperthyroidism patients plus 17 patients who later progressed to ophthalmopathy. Once sampling was done, hyperthyroidism patients were given methimazole at a starting dose of 30 mg daily, whereas ophthalmopathy patients were given high-dose intravenous methylprednisolone. Beyond this particular receptor, the publication reports: In validation, progression to ophthalmopathy was predicted by the model with 70.59% sensitivity and roughly 76% specificity, a median of around 6.5 months before onset. Blood samples also contained most of the expanded thyroid clonotypes (frequency above 0.001), which suggests that blood repertoires may reflect thyroid immune responses. No statistical method was used to set the sample size in advance, and investigators knew the group allocation. A 13 V-J signature model separated ophthalmopathy from stable hyperthyroidism, with approximately 86% sensitivity and roughly 84% specificity in cross-validation and 80%/75% in testing.

TCR beta CDR3 regions were amplified from RNA transcripts. The first round of RT-PCR for the TCR CDR3 was performed with the HTBI primer set and the Qiagen OneStep RT-PCR kit. Libraries were constructed in a second round of multiplex PCR, after which size selection and purification were performed. The libraries were sequenced on an Illumina HiSeq2000 using paired-end 100 bp reads. In the paper's pipeline: SOAPnuke was used to process the raw data, with reads discarded if the reads contained adapters or uncalled bases, had a mean Phred below 15, or lacked an exact constant-primer or identifier match. COPE v1.2.5 was used to merge the high-quality paired reads, and each unique nucleotide sequence was defined as a clonotype. Clonotypes were aligned to IMGT TRBV, TRBD and TRBJ reference segments using MiTCR v1.1. Analysis was restricted to V-J combinations with a frequency above 0.0001, which covered roughly 99% of repertoires. The TCS score was defined as F50 (clonal expansion) divided by E x V (chaos), with BLOSUM62-based TCRdist calculated between CDR3 peptides within each V-J. Welch's t-statistics and random forest reduced 500 to 550 V-J features to about 12, which were used in a naive Bayes classifier (R e1071). TCRdb itself trimmed the public reads at Q25 with fastp, ran MiXCR and retained productive beta chains. CDR3 protein sequences are deduplicated, and each keeps its most common genes and DNA. The V and J calls shown here were made by TCRdb, not taken from the authors' results. The sample data list 500,000 to 800,000 distinct CDR3 sequences, and about 15% of these were observed just once. The top ten clonotypes cover about 12% of the sample.

This clonotype was picked up many times. Its antigen is still unknown. Base qualities are missing; no much larger clone stands one base away. Reading from cysteine to phenylalanine, the CDR3 counts 15 amino acids. Just CDR3 DNA is preserved here, 45 bases in frame from base 1. From the germline V gene, CDR1 is MDHEN and CDR2 is SYDVKM. Ends trimmed: V by 0 bases, J by 1 base; bases unmatched to a gene: 0. Ophthalmopathy patients had moderately to severely active disease, Clinical Activity Score of at least 3, NOSPECS grade of at least 4, and duration under 3 months. Patients with uncontrolled infections, other autoimmune diseases, pregnancy or lactation were excluded. Diagnoses were established on the basis of clinical symptoms, serum thyroxine and TRAb, thyroid ultrasound, and orbital computed tomography. PBMCs were separated from 10 ml of fresh peripheral blood using Ficoll-Paque density gradient centrifugation. Trizol reagent was used to extract total RNA, and RNA quality was then checked on an Agilent 2100 Bioanalyzer.

This receptor was taken from a woman aged 45-59 years with Graves' ophthalmopathy. The sequenced sample was blood. The rearranged segments are TRBV28 and TRBJ1-1; 9 bases in the middle match TRBD1. Read as DNA, the sequence is TGTGCCAGCAGTTTATGGGGACAGGGGAACACTGAAGCTTTCTTT. It translates to CASSLWGQGNTEAFF.